The text below deals with one T cell receptor beta chain. A single record per CDR3 protein comes from TCRdb applying MiXCR to the 5' RACE reads. The profile shows roughly 1.6 million distinct CDR3 sequences, under 35% of them singletons. The data are from a study of identical twins. The sequenced sample consisted of cord blood. The clonotype originates from a newborn girl in good health.

The CDR3 bases are TGTGCCAGCAGTTGGTCCGGGACAGGCCTCAATCAGCCCCAGCATTTT. This sequence encodes CASSWSGTGLNQPQHF. V and J are TRBV27 and TRBJ1-5, with 8 bases aligning to TRBD1. Unmatched junction bases numbered 8, after V lost 4 bases and J lost 3 bases. Germline V CDR1 and CDR2: MNHEY, SMNVEV (reference sequence). The CDR3 is 16 amino acids.